This T cell receptor beta chain was identified during a study of blood T cells in healthy people across ages. This clonotype appeared a few times. Sample-barcoded 5' priming and a J-beta primer mix drove a second PCR of 7 to 11 cycles. TCRdb analysed the 5' RACE reads with MiXCR anew, one entry per CDR3 protein. The sample carries over a million distinct CDR3 sequences, approximately 59% recorded once. The donors, aged roughly 6 to 100, were healthy Caucasians from Russia. Per-sample yields of isolated PBMCs were at least 6 million. This TCR came from a man aged 18 to 30 in good health. The source material was blood.

The DNA of the CDR3 is TGCAGTGCTAGAGATTGGGCTTTGAACACCGGGGAGCTGTTTTTT. The encoded protein is CSARDWALNTGELFF. The chain uses TRBV20-1 and TRBJ2-2; D is unclear. The CDR3 is made up of 15 amino acids. Trimming cost V 0 bases and J 1 base, with 9 bases left between them. CDR1 DFQATT and CDR2 SNEGSKA come from the germline V gene (reference sequence).